This entry lists 18 T cell receptor beta chains sequenced from one sample in a study of cytomegalovirus exposure and HLA in healthy donors. The PCR employed 60 Vbeta primers together with 13 Jbeta primers. This table comes from immunoSEQ multiplex PCR, and its TCRdb copy is limited to in-frame clones, with some not included. This sample has just over 150,000 clones, with 80% to 90% found just once. Source material: PBMCs. The receptors shown here come from a man over 45 in good health and CMV-seropositive.

The rearrangement uses TRBV5-1 and TRBJ1-5, with 9 positions matching TRBD1. The CDR3 is 20 amino acids. The junction had 19 bases not matched to a gene; V was cut back by 3 bases and J by 3 bases. Germline V gene lookup returns CDR1 SGHRS and CDR2 YFSETQ. The CDR3 DNA reads TGCGCCAGCAGCTCATCAAAAACGAAAAGGGGACAGGGTTCCAATCAGCCCCAGCATTTT. It yields the protein CASSSSKTKRGQGSNQPQHF.

CDR3 protein: CAWSANRGREKLFF. CDR3 nucleotides: TGTGCCTGGAGTGCTAACAGGGGGCGTGAAAAACTGTTTTTT. The rearrangement uses TRBV30 and TRBJ1-4, with 9 bases fitting TRBD1. This CDR3 comprises 14 residues. V lost 1 base to trimming and J lost 7 bases; unmatched junction nucleotides: 4. CDR1 and CDR2 (germline): GTSNPN, SVGIG (reference sequence).

J is TRBJ1-4 and V is TRBV5-1, with a possible D match to TRBD1 (5 bases). From germline, CDR1 is SGHRS and CDR2 YFSETQ. The CDR3 has 14 amino acids. V was cut by 4 bases and J by 8 bases, with 15 bases left in between. CDR3 residues: CASSRLGGYEKLFF. CDR3 bases: TGCGCCAGCAGCCGCCTGGGGGGATACGAAAAACTGTTTTTT.

This chain joins TRBV2 and TRBJ2-2; D unresolved. The CDR3 has 11 amino acids. Trimming cost V 3 bases and J 7 bases, with 3 bases left between them. Germline V gives CDR1 SNHLY, CDR2 FYNNEI. This CDR3 is CASSDLGELFF. The CDR3 DNA reads as TGTGCCAGCAGTGATCTCGGGGAGCTGTTTTTT.

V is TRBV7-9 and J is TRBJ2-1; TRBD2 matches 7 bases. Germline CDR1 and CDR2: SEHNR and FQNEAQ (reference sequence). This CDR3 is built from 13 residues. This chain's CDR3 is CAGNPAGSDEQFF. In nucleotides, the CDR3 is TGTGCTGGAAACCCAGCGGGAAGTGATGAGCAGTTCTTC.

This chain connects TRBV29-1 to TRBJ2-1, with D tentatively TRBD1 (6 bases). The V gene's germline CDR1 is SQVTM and CDR2 ANQGSEA. V lost 6 bases and J lost 5, with 20 bases in between. This CDR3 contains 15 residues. CDR3 sequence reads: CSVSPGQLSDNEQFF. CDR3 sequence (DNA): TGCAGCGTGTCACCGGGACAACTTTCCGACAATGAGCAGTTCTTC.

A single count supports this clone. The chain combines TRBV29-1 with TRBJ2-7; 10 bases align to TRBD1. Trimming took 4 bases from V and 7 from J; bases not matched to a gene: 1. CDR3 length: 11 residues. Germline CDR1 is SQVTM and CDR2 is ANQGSEA. CDR3 nucleotide sequence: TGCAGCGTTGGGACAGGGGGTGAGCAGTACTTC. It is translated as CSVGTGGEQYF.

The rearrangement joins TRBV4-1 to TRBJ2-1, with 8 bases lining up with TRBD2. The CDR3 totals 17 residues. Germline CDR1 and CDR2: MGHRA and YSYEKL. V lost 3 bases, J lost 2 bases, and 9 bases stayed unmatched. The CDR3 nucleotides are TGCGCCAGCAGCCACCTCCCACTAGCGGCGACCTACAATGAGCAGTTCTTC. Its translation is CASSHLPLAATYNEQFF.

The chain employs TRBV19 and TRBJ1-1; the match to TRBD1 covers 9 bases. Germline-derived CDR1 and CDR2 are LNHDA and SQIVND (reference sequence). V lost 5 bases and J lost 5; bases outside the gene matches: 9. The CDR3 totals 15 residues. The CDR3 sequence: CASSPGQGTTTEAFF. In DNA form, the CDR3 reads TGTGCCAGTAGTCCCGGACAGGGGACTACGACTGAAGCTTTCTTT.

Many counts were recorded for this clone. V usage is TRBV11-2 and J usage is TRBJ1-2; D is undetermined. CDR1 is SGHAT and CDR2 is FQNNGV in the germline V gene. V was pared by 0 bases and J by 2 bases, with 19 bases between. This CDR3 comprises 18 residues. The CDR3: CASSLDPGFDILNYGYTF. CDR3 DNA sequence: TGTGCCAGCAGCTTAGATCCCGGTTTCGACATTCTCAACTATGGCTACACCTTC.

The rearrangement joins TRBV6-6 to TRBJ1-1; 7 positions match TRBD1. The germline V gene has CDR1 MNHNY and CDR2 SVGAGI (reference sequence). Unmatched junction bases numbered 4, after V lost 6 bases and J lost 6 bases. CDR3 length equals 12 residues. The CDR3 sequence is CASRRQGPEAFF. CDR3 coding DNA: TGTGCCAGCAGAAGACAGGGCCCTGAAGCTTTCTTT.

The rearrangement links TRBV10-1 to TRBJ1-1, with no clear D. This CDR3 comprises 12 residues. In germline, CDR1 is WNHNN, CDR2 SYGVQD (reference sequence). The V gene lost 4 bases and the J gene lost 2 bases, with 5 bases spanning the gap. The CDR3 sequence is CASSGGNTEAFF. DNA for the CDR3: TGCGCCAGCAGTGGCGGCAACACTGAAGCTTTCTTT.

The chain recombines TRBV6-1 with TRBJ2-1; 8 nucleotides line up with TRBD2. Trimming at V came to 10 bases and at J to 7 bases, leaving 12 bases not matched to a gene. This CDR3 comprises 14 residues. Germline loops: CDR1 MNHNS, CDR2 SASEGT. This CDR3 reads CAIRPGGPWNEQFF. CDR3 sequence (DNA): TGTGCCATTCGTCCGGGAGGGCCATGGAATGAGCAGTTCTTC.

This chain joins TRBV27 and TRBJ1-5; 9 bases agree with TRBD1. The CDR3 runs to 15 residues. Germline trimming cut 6 bases from V and 5 bases from J; bases unmatched to any gene: 8. Germline CDR1 is MNHEY and CDR2 is SMNVEV (reference sequence). This CDR3 is CASRPTGGGYQPQHF. CDR3 sequence (DNA): TGTGCCAGCAGGCCCACAGGGGGCGGATATCAGCCCCAGCATTTT.

The DNA of the CDR3 is TGTGCCAGCAGCCTTATTCTAGGGGTCGGCAATGAGCAGTTCTTC. This translates into CASSLILGVGNEQFF. This sequence joins TRBV7-2 and TRBJ2-1, with D perhaps TRBD1 (5 bases). Germline CDR1 and CDR2: SGHTA and FQGNSA. This CDR3 has 15 amino acids. The ends were cut back, 5 bases at V and 6 bases at J, with 17 bases in the middle.

The CDR3 protein is CASSIDPGRNYGYTF. CDR3 bases: TGTGCCAGTAGTATAGACCCGGGTCGGAACTATGGCTACACCTTC. This chain connects TRBV19 to TRBJ1-2, with D hard to call. This CDR3 comprises 15 residues. Trimming took 0 bases from V and 2 from J, leaving 10 bases between them. The germline V gene has CDR1 LNHDA and CDR2 SQIVND (reference sequence). Using reference TRBV19 and TRBJ1-2 for the parts outside the CDR3, the full variable domain is DGGITQSPKYLFRKEGQNVTLSCEQNLNHDAMYWYRQDPGQGLRLIYYSQIVNDFQKGDIAEGYSVSREKKESFPLTVTSAQKNPTAFYLCASSIDPGRNYGYTFGSGTRLTVV.

V usage is TRBV28 and J usage is TRBJ2-7, with 7 bases matching TRBD1. CDR3 length: 16 residues. Per germline, CDR1 MDHEN and CDR2 SYDVKM. J was trimmed by 0 bases and V by 4 bases; bases with no gene match: 9. The CDR3 spells CASSSGQQIPSYEQYV. CDR3 in DNA: TGTGCCAGCAGTTCGGGACAGCAAATTCCCTCCTACGAGCAGTACGTC.

V usage is TRBV9 and J usage is TRBJ1-1; no clear D. CDR1 is SGDLS, CDR2 YYNGEE, per germline. V was trimmed by 0 bases and J by 0 bases, leaving 12 bases between them. The CDR3 consists of 16 residues. CDR3 in amino acids: CASSVGQQPLNTEAFF. The DNA for the CDR3 is TGTGCCAGCAGCGTAGGGCAACAGCCCTTGAACACTGAAGCTTTCTTT.